This T cell receptor beta chain was sequenced during a study of cytomegalovirus exposure and HLA in healthy donors. This CDR3 comprises 13 residues. Germline V gives CDR1 MNHEY, CDR2 SVGAGI. With 6 bases clipped from V and 7 bases from J, the junction kept 4 bases outside the gene matches. A multiplex PCR was run with 60 Vbeta primers and 13 Jbeta primers. Clones were sequenced by immunoSEQ multiplex PCR, and TCRdb holds only the in-frame ones, with some missing. Of 150,000 to 200,000 clones listed, about three quarters are singletons. General study results and limits: For cytomegalovirus status, the classifier reportedly gave diagnoses with high specificity and sensitivity.

On this clone itself: What it binds is not known.

The rearrangement joins TRBV6-5 to TRBJ1-4; 8 positions agree with TRBD1. The TCR sequence derives from a woman aged 25 to 39 in good health and CMV-seronegative. The sequencing sample was made of PBMCs. The CDR3 DNA sequence: TGTGCCAGCAGGAACAGGGGGAGTGAAAAACTGTTTTTT. Translating gives CASRNRGSEKLFF.